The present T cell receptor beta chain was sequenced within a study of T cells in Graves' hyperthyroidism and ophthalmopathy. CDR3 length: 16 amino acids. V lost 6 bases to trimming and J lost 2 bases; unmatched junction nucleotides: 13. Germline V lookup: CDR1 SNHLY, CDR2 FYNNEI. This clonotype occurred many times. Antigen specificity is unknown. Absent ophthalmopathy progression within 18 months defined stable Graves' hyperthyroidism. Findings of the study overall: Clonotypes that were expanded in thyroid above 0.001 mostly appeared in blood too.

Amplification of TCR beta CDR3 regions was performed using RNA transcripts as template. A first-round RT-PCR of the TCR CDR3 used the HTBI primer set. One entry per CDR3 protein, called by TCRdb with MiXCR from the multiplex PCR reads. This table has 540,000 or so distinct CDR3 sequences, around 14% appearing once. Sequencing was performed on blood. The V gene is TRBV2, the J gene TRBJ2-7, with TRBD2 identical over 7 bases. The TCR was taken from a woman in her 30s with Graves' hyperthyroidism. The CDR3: CASSAGSLAPTYEQYF. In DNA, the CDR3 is TGTGCCAGCAGCGCTGGGTCACTAGCGCCCACCTACGAGCAGTACTTC.